The 9 T cell receptor beta chains reported below all come from one sample, sequenced in a study of T cell responses to AZD1222 COVID-19 vaccine. Produced via immunoSEQ multiplex PCR; TCRdb's table is partial and in-frame only. The sample yields roughly 140,000 clones, approximately 88% seen once. This sample comprised peripheral blood, obtained on day 0 of AZD1222 vaccination. The receptor set was obtained from an adult in good health.

This chain joins TRBV20-1 and TRBJ1-2, with D possibly matching TRBD1 (5 bases). Germline CDR1 reads DFQATT; CDR2 reads SNEGSKA (reference sequence). With 6 bases removed from V and 7 bases from J, the gap between germline ends came to 12 bases. This CDR3 is built from 11 residues. The CDR3 DNA is TGCAGTGCGGACGGGACCTTTGGCTACACCTTC. Its protein is CSADGTFGYTF.

The J gene is TRBJ1-5, the V gene TRBV5-7; the D is unclear. TRBV5-7 counts as an open reading frame of uncertain function. Deletions cut 0 bases from V and 1 base from J, with 14 bases between. The CDR3 contains 17 residues. Here the CDR3 reads CASSLDGLTGSNQPQHF. Here the CDR3 DNA reads TGTGCCAGCAGCTTGGATGGCCTAACTGGGAGCAATCAGCCCCAGCATTTT.

The rearrangement uses TRBV29-1 and TRBJ1-5; the match to TRBD1 covers 9 bases. CDR3 length: 18 amino acids. CDR1 is SQVTM and CDR2 is ANQGSEA in the germline V gene. With V trimmed by 5 bases and J by 1 base, 15 bases remained unmatched. The CDR3 protein is CSVPRTGEKCISNQPQHF. As DNA, the CDR3 is TGCAGCGTTCCTCGGACAGGGGAAAAGTGTATCAGCAATCAGCCCCAGCATTTT. The variable domain in full, with the rest retrieved from reference TRBV29-1 and TRBJ1-5, is SAVISQKPSRDICQRGTSLTIQCQVDSQVTMMFWYRQQPGQSLTLIATANQGSEATYESGFVIDKFPISRPNLTFSTLTVSNMSPEDSSIYLCSVPRTGEKCISNQPQHFGDGTRLSIL.

V and J are TRBV2 and TRBJ1-2, with a weak D call TRBD1 (5 bases). CDR1 is SNHLY, CDR2 FYNNEI, per germline. Trimming removed 6 bases at V and 4 bases at J, with 9 bases between. The CDR3 spans 12 residues. The chain's CDR3 is CASRGRTYGYTF. As DNA, the CDR3 is TGTGCCAGCAGGGGACGGACCTATGGCTACACCTTC.

This clone was seen a single time. The V and J genes are TRBV19 and TRBJ1-4; no definite D call. V was clipped by 8 bases and J by 0 bases, with 13 bases between them. This CDR3 spans 15 amino acids. CDR1 is LNHDA, CDR2 SQIVND, per germline (reference sequence). The CDR3 loop reads CASRLGPATNEKLFF. The CDR3 nucleotides are TGTGCCAGTCGACTCGGGCCCGCAACTAATGAAAAACTGTTTTTT.

This clone appeared a single time. This chain joins TRBV4-2 and TRBJ2-3; 10 bases match TRBD2. V was pared by 0 bases and J by 5 bases, with 5 bases of the junction left unmatched. The CDR3 totals 16 residues. CDR1 is LGHNA, CDR2 YNFKEQ, per germline. The CDR3 DNA is TGTGCCAGCAGCCAAGAAGAAAGCGGGAGGGGAGATACGCAGTATTTT. Translation: CASSQEESGRGDTQYF.

The CDR3 DNA follows: TGTGCCAGCAGCTTACTTGGAGGGGGGGGTGGCAATCAGCCCCAGCATTTT. Translation: CASSLLGGGGGNQPQHF. The chain combines TRBV7-2 with TRBJ1-5, with D perhaps matching TRBD1 (6 bases). This CDR3 comprises 17 residues. CDR1 and CDR2 from the germline V gene are SGHTA and FQGNSA. V was pared by 2 bases and J by 2 bases, with 16 bases between.

This chain joins TRBV6-5 and TRBJ2-5, with TRBD2 matching 12 bases. The CDR3 runs 16 residues. V trimming: 8 bases; J trimming: 1 base; junction bases outside the gene matches: 8. Germline V gene sequence: CDR1 MNHEY, CDR2 SVGAGI. The CDR3 is CASGLGTSGLQETQYF. The CDR3 DNA is TGTGCCAGCGGTTTGGGGACTAGCGGGCTCCAAGAGACCCAGTACTTC.

This clone was seen only a few times. The chain is built from TRBV28 and TRBJ2-7; 9 bases match TRBD1. The CDR3 consists of 12 residues. The ends lost 7 bases at V and 3 bases at J; junction bases unmatched: 1. Germline CDR1 reads MDHEN; CDR2 reads SYDVKM. CDR3 coding DNA: TGTGCCAGCATGGGACAGGGCTACGAGCAGTACTTC. The encoded protein is CASMGQGYEQYF.